Following are 5 T cell receptor beta chains from one sample sequenced in a study of blood T cell repertoires in COVID-19. Clones were read by immunoSEQ multiplex PCR, and TCRdb kept only the in-frame ones, dropping some. The sample holds 240,000 or so clones, roughly 86% seen once. Sequenced material: PBMCs or T cells enriched from blood (not recorded which). These receptors were obtained from a woman between 50 and 59 years old who had recovered from COVID-19.

V usage is TRBV2 and J usage is TRBJ2-2; tentative D call: TRBD2 (6 bases). Trimming took off 3 bases at V and 4 bases at J, with 6 bases between the two ends. Germline V CDR1 and CDR2: SNHLY, FYNNEI. This CDR3 is built from 13 residues. In DNA, the CDR3 is TGTGCCAGCAGTGAGACTAGCACCGGGGAGCTGTTTTTT. It codes for CASSETSTGELFF. Full variable domain (remainder filled in from reference TRBV2 and TRBJ2-2): EPEVTQTPSHQVTQMGQEVILRCVPISNHLYFYWYRQILGQKVEFLVSFYNNEISEKSEIFDDQFSVERPDGSNFTLKIRSTKLEDSAMYFCASSETSTGELFFGEGSRLTVL.

In this sample, this clone turned up once. The chain recombines TRBV4-1 with TRBJ2-5; 7 nucleotides match TRBD2. This CDR3 spans 15 amino acids. The germline gives CDR1 MGHRA, CDR2 YSYEKL. Trimming removed 0 bases from V and 5 bases from J; junction bases left unmatched: 6. CDR3 sequence: CASSQDGRGGETQYF. In DNA, the CDR3 is TGCGCCAGCAGCCAAGATGGGAGGGGCGGGGAGACCCAGTACTTC.

Here the CDR3 DNA reads TGTGCCAGCAGTTTACTAGCGGGGGGTGTCTACGAGCAGTACTTC. This sequence encodes CASSLLAGGVYEQYF. This chain uses TRBV7-2 with TRBJ2-7, with 12 bases fitting TRBD2. The germline V gene encodes CDR1 SGHTA and CDR2 FQGNSA. There are 15 residues in the CDR3. V lost 6 bases to trimming and J lost 3 bases; unmatched junction nucleotides: 6.

The table lists this clone with a count of one. The chain couples TRBV15 to TRBJ1-4; D not resolved. CDR3 size: 14 residues. V was pared by 0 bases and J by 6 bases, with 8 bases between. Germline V gives CDR1 LNHNV, CDR2 YYDKDF (reference sequence). Here the CDR3 DNA reads TGTGCCACCAGCAGAGACCCCCTCGATGAAAAACTGTTTTTT. Translation gives CATSRDPLDEKLFF.

V gene TRBV6-5 combines with J gene TRBJ2-1, with 11 bases identical to TRBD1. After removal of 6 bases from V and 9 bases from J, the junction contained 7 bases not matched to a gene. This CDR3 comprises 14 residues. The germline gives CDR1 MNHEY, CDR2 SVGAGI. In DNA, the CDR3 is TGTGCCAGCAGACGGACAGGGGGCTCAATTGAGCAGTTCTTC. Its translation: CASRRTGGSIEQFF.